Following are 27 T cell receptor beta chains from one sample sequenced in a study of metastatic and nonmetastatic thyroid tumors. TCRdb reassembled clones from the PCR reads with MiXCR. The data show around 17,000 clones, with 25% to 35% seen just once and around a sixth held by the top ten. Thyroid surgery took place with no prior treatment in any patient. The material sequenced was tumor tissue. The origin of the receptors is a female donor with papillary thyroid cancer or a benign thyroid nodule (not recorded which). Some clones in this sample may be carry-over from other donors' samples.

At least ten counts were recorded for this clone. It may be a read error: a sequence one base away is much more abundant. Other DNA sequences in this specimen translate into the identical CDR3. The chain couples TRBV6-1 to TRBJ1-6, with a weak D call TRBD1 (6 bases). The CDR3 runs 13 residues. Germline CDR1 is MNHNS and CDR2 is SASEGT. Here the CDR3 DNA reads TGTGCTAGCAGTGAATCACAGGGTTTGCCCCTCCACTTT. Translated: CASSESQGLPLHF.

This clone was seen a handful of times. The same CDR3 arises from other DNA sequences in this sample as well. V and J are TRBV20-1 and TRBJ1-2, with D tentatively TRBD1 (6 bases). V was cut by 6 bases and J by 11 bases, with 10 bases left in between. The CDR3 consists of 9 residues. From germline, CDR1 is DFQATT and CDR2 SNEGSKA (reference sequence). For the CDR3, the DNA is TGCAGTGCCAGGGGTGGGTACACCTTC. It specifies CSARGGYTF.

This clone was detected ten times or more. V gene TRBV14 combines with J gene TRBJ2-3, with 9 bases aligning to TRBD2. The germline V gene has CDR1 SGHDN and CDR2 FVKESK. The CDR3 extends over 15 amino acids. Trimming removed 1 base from V and 5 bases from J; junction bases left unmatched: 4. In DNA, the CDR3 is TGTGCCAGCAGCCAAGTGAGCGGGGGGCGAGATACGCAGTATTTT. Translation: CASSQVSGGRDTQYF.

The chain links TRBV20-1 to TRBJ1-1, with D unresolved. V shed 4 bases and J shed 0 bases, with 12 bases lying between them. This CDR3 comprises 14 residues. Looked up from germline, CDR1 is DFQATT and CDR2 is SNEGSKA (reference sequence). CDR3 loop: CSAKLTFVNTEAFF. The CDR3 nucleotides read TGCAGTGCTAAGCTAACATTCGTGAACACTGAAGCTTTCTTT.

V usage is TRBV9 and J usage is TRBJ2-2; 10 bases align to TRBD2. With V trimmed by 0 bases and J by 0 bases, 5 bases remained unmatched. Looked up from germline, CDR1 is SGDLS and CDR2 is YYNGEE. The CDR3 sequence is 18 residues long. CDR3 in amino acids: CASSVGASGGPNTGELFF. The CDR3 nucleotides read TGTGCCAGCAGCGTAGGCGCTAGCGGGGGCCCGAACACCGGGGAGCTGTTTTTT.

The rearrangement links TRBV18 to TRBJ2-7, with TRBD2 identical over 11 bases. This CDR3 comprises 15 residues. J lost 2 bases, V lost 5 bases, and 5 bases had no gene match. CDR1 and CDR2 from the germline V gene are KGHSH and LQKENI. CDR3 amino acids: CASSTTSGGAYEQYF. The CDR3 DNA is TGTGCCAGCTCAACAACTAGCGGGGGAGCCTACGAGCAGTACTTC.

The gene calls are TRBV5-1 and TRBJ2-3; tentatively, D is TRBD1 (5 bases). Trimming took off 3 bases at V and 4 bases at J, with 12 bases between the two ends. Germline loops: CDR1 SGHRS, CDR2 YFSETQ. The CDR3 is 14 amino acids. This CDR3 reads CASSSPQGADTQYF. CDR3 DNA: TGCGCCAGCAGCTCACCCCAGGGCGCAGATACGCAGTATTTT.

With regard to this clone: An end of the junction differs from the germline gene, which may be a read error. The chain is built from TRBV5-8 and TRBJ1-2; TRBD1 aligns across 7 bases. The length of the CDR3 is 13 residues. Germline V gives CDR1 SGHTS, CDR2 YDEGEE. In nucleotides, the CDR3 is TGTGCCAGCAGATTGGGCAGGGGGTTAAGCTACACCTTC. Translated: CASRLGRGLSYTF.

This clone was seen at least ten times. This chain joins TRBV4-1 and TRBJ2-2; D gene uncertain. Looked up from germline, CDR1 is MGHRA and CDR2 is YSYEKL. The CDR3 consists of 15 residues. The V gene lost 0 bases and the J gene lost 0 bases, with 5 bases spanning the gap. The CDR3 loop is CASSQDWTNTGELFF. The CDR3 DNA follows: TGCGCCAGCAGCCAAGACTGGACGAACACCGGGGAGCTGTTTTTT.

This clone was counted ten times or more. The sample has other DNA sequences that encode this CDR3 too. The chain has TRBV4-3 and TRBJ2-5, with 9 bases aligning to TRBD2. The length of the CDR3 is 15 residues. The V gene end was trimmed by 1 base and the J gene end by 1 base; junction bases not matched to a gene: 1. CDR1 LGHNA and CDR2 YSLEER come from the germline V gene. The CDR3 region has the DNA TGCGCCAGCAGCCAAGGGACTAGCGTCCAAGAGACCCAGTACTTC. Translating it yields CASSQGTSVQETQYF.

This clone was counted ten times or more. V and J are TRBV18 and TRBJ2-3; 10 bases fit TRBD2. The CDR3 covers 15 residues. The V segment lost 3 bases and the J segment 7 bases; nucleotides outside the gene matches: 7. In germline, CDR1 is KGHSH, CDR2 LQKENI. CDR3 in DNA: TGTGCCAGCTCACCGAGCGGGAGGGCCAGGAATACGCAGTATTTT. Protein sequence: CASSPSGRARNTQYF.

There are many counts of this clone. The chain combines TRBV6-1 with TRBJ2-1; no clear D. There are 14 residues in the CDR3. From germline, CDR1 is MNHNS and CDR2 SASEGT. Between the trimmed V and J ends, which lost 3 bases and 6 bases, there was a span of 12 bases. In DNA, the CDR3 is TGTGCCAGCAGTGATAGGGCAGAGCCCAATGAGCAGTTCTTC. Translation gives CASSDRAEPNEQFF.

The chain carries TRBV18 and TRBJ1-6, with no clear D. CDR3 length equals 14 residues. Deletions cut 5 bases from V and 0 bases from J, with 5 bases between. Germline CDR1 is KGHSH and CDR2 is LQKENI. Here the CDR3 DNA reads TGTGCCAGCTCAAAAAGCTCCTATAATTCACCCCTCCACTTT. It encodes CASSKSSYNSPLHF.

In this sample, this clone turned up a few times. The CDR3 coding sequence is TGCAGTGCTAGAGTGCCTGCTAGCGGGCGGACAGATACGCAGTATTTT. Translated: CSARVPASGRTDTQYF. The chain couples TRBV20-1 to TRBJ2-3; 8 bases agree with TRBD2. V dropped 1 base and J dropped 3; count of bases not matched to a gene: 9. The germline gives CDR1 DFQATT, CDR2 SNEGSKA (reference sequence). The CDR3 is 16 residues long.

CDR3 loop: CSARSYSGTSGGSTDTQYF. The CDR3 DNA sequence: TGCAGTGCTAGAAGCTATTCCGGGACTAGCGGGGGCAGCACAGATACGCAGTATTTT. The chain recombines TRBV20-1 with TRBJ2-3; 14 bases match TRBD2. CDR1 DFQATT and CDR2 SNEGSKA come from the germline V gene (reference sequence). CDR3 length equals 19 residues. Losses at the gene ends were 2 bases for V and 0 bases for J; bases not matched to a gene: 10.

In this sample, this clone turned up a few times. The CDR3 sequence: CASNGIYNSPLHF. As DNA, the CDR3 is TGCGCCAGCAACGGCATTTATAATTCACCCCTCCACTTT. This sequence joins TRBV10-2 and TRBJ1-6, with D uncertain. Germline V lookup: CDR1 WSHSY, CDR2 SAAADI. The V end was cut by 7 bases, the J end by 4 bases, with 8 bases between. The CDR3 spans 13 residues.

This clone turned up a few times. The chain carries TRBV12-3 or TRBV12-4 and TRBJ1-2; the D is unclear. Trimming took off 3 bases at V and 6 bases at J, with 14 bases between the two ends. The CDR3 runs to 14 residues. In DNA form, the CDR3 reads TGTGCCAGCAGTTTGGTCGGGGATTGTGATGGCTACACCTTC. As protein: CASSLVGDCDGYTF.

V is TRBV30 and J is TRBJ1-2; TRBD1 aligns across 7 bases. Germline assignment: CDR1 GTSNPN and CDR2 SVGIG (reference sequence). After removal of 5 bases from V and 4 bases from J, the junction contained 13 bases not matched to a gene. The CDR3 covers 15 residues. The chain's CDR3 is CAWDLPRTGSYGYTF. The CDR3 DNA sequence: TGTGCCTGGGACCTGCCGAGGACAGGATCCTATGGCTACACCTTC.

This clone was seen at least ten times. The J gene is TRBJ1-6, the V gene TRBV19; 9 positions match TRBD1. Germline V gives CDR1 LNHDA, CDR2 SQIVND (reference sequence). Losses at the gene ends were 3 bases for V and 10 bases for J; bases not matched to a gene: 7. This CDR3 is 15 amino acids long. The CDR3 here is CASSIPGQGISPLHF. DNA of the CDR3: TGTGCCAGTAGTATCCCGGGACAGGGTATCTCACCCCTCCACTTT.

This clone is labeled as medium-sized. This chain joins TRBV6-1 and TRBJ2-3, with 9 bases identical to TRBD1. J lost 4 bases, V lost 11 bases, and 10 bases had no gene match. CDR3 length: 14 residues. Germline V lookup: CDR1 MNHNS, CDR2 SASEGT. CDR3 region: CAGRRTGAADTQYF. The CDR3 nucleotides read TGTGCCGGCCGGAGGACAGGGGCGGCAGATACGCAGTATTTT.

For the CDR3, the DNA is TGTGCCACCAGCAGACCGGGACAGGGGGGTTCTGGGGCCAACGTCCTGACTTTC. This translates into CATSRPGQGGSGANVLTF. The chain joins TRBV15 to TRBJ2-6, with 11 bases fitting TRBD1. Germline trimming cut 2 bases from V and 1 base from J; bases unmatched to any gene: 4. CDR1 is LNHNV and CDR2 is YYDKDF in the germline V gene (reference sequence). This CDR3 has 18 amino acids.

For this clone: The junction departs from the called germline gene at one end, perhaps through a read error. Other DNA sequences within the sample encode an identical CDR3. The V gene is TRBV7-2, the J gene TRBJ2-5, with TRBD2 matching over 10 bases. Looked up from germline, CDR1 is SGHTA and CDR2 is FQGNSA. There are 17 residues in the CDR3. The CDR3 DNA follows: TGCGCCAGCAGCTCTCCGACTAGCGGGCTCTCACAAGAGACCCAGTACTTC. This gives the protein CASSSPTSGLSQETQYF.

This clone has only a few counts. The V gene is TRBV19, the J gene TRBJ2-6; D is ambiguous. Germline V gene data show CDR1 as LNHDA and CDR2 as SQIVND (reference sequence). CDR3 length equals 15 residues. V was cut by 8 bases and J by 5 bases, with 16 bases left in between. CDR3 coding DNA: TGTGCCAGTCGTGTATATGGCATGTGGGCCAACGTCCTGACTTTC. Residues: CASRVYGMWANVLTF.

This chain joins TRBV2 and TRBJ2-2, with a weak D call TRBD2 (7 bases). V was cut by 10 bases and J by 11 bases, with 20 bases left in between. The CDR3 loop spans 13 amino acids. Per germline, CDR1 SNHLY and CDR2 FYNNEI. In nucleotides, the CDR3 is TGTGCCAACAGGGCGGGAGTGAGCGGTGAGCTGTTTTTT. It codes for CANRAGVSGELFF.

To note about this clone: A junction boundary mismatches the germline segment, possibly from a read error. The CDR3 region is CAISENFSGSVEHFF. CDR3 nucleotides: TGTGCCATCAGTGAAAATTTCAGCGGGAGCGTTGAGCATTTCTTC. The chain recombines TRBV10-3 with TRBJ2-1, with 8 bases identical to TRBD2. Germline CDR1 and CDR2: ENHRY and SYGVKD. CDR3 size: 15 residues.

The table lists this clone with many counts. This sequence joins TRBV20-1 and TRBJ2-2, with TRBD1 identical over 7 bases. The germline CDR1 and CDR2 sequences are DFQATT and SNEGSKA (reference sequence). The V gene end was trimmed by 5 bases and the J gene end by 3 bases; junction bases not matched to a gene: 9. This CDR3 contains 15 residues. CDR3 loop: CSAPRQGGDTGELFF. CDR3 DNA: TGCAGTGCTCCCCGACAGGGTGGGGACACCGGGGAGCTGTTTTTT.

The chain links TRBV6-1 to TRBJ1-4; D gene ambiguous. The V end lost 3 bases, the J end lost 11 bases, and 13 bases lay between the germline ends. The CDR3 covers 13 residues. Germline lookup yields CDR1 MNHNS and CDR2 SASEGT. As DNA, the CDR3 is TGTGCCAGCAGTGACTCCCAGAAAACCAAACTGTTTTTT. This encodes CASSDSQKTKLFF.